The present T cell receptor beta chain was sequenced within a study of beta chain features in type 1 diabetes (dated by TCRdb to about 2018). Background on the whole study: Patients and healthy donors did not differ in mean age, gender distribution, total cell number or subset yield. A total of some 100,000,000 sorted cells were examined across all samples, and a strong correlation was observed between cell number per subset and RNA yield. The study compared the TCRB repertoires of sorted circulating CD4+ T cell subsets in recently diagnosed type 1 diabetes patients with those in matched healthy donors. Regulatory and stem cell-like memory subsets were obtained from only 8 patients and roughly eight healthy donors, while naive and central memory subsets were obtained from all 30 or so donors.

This clone was seen a few times. This receptor's antigen is unknown. One base away there is no much larger clone; base qualities are not given. Results and caveats for the whole study, not just this receptor: In all four CD4+ subsets, TCRB CDR3 length was moderately but significantly shorter in type 1 diabetes patients. Because cDNA was sequenced instead of genomic DNA, highly expressing activated cells could be over-represented, though the groups showed no difference in activation or CD3 levels. Shorter templates might have been favored by PCR, but patient and control samples were amplified and corrected together, so both groups would have been affected equally by any skew. Patients with type 1 diabetes made fewer insertions and deleted more nucleotides at VDJ recombination sites, implying thymic rearrangement abnormalities. HLA sub-analyses involved small numbers of individuals, so any influence of HLA type on TCRB rearrangement remained unresolved. Naive, central memory and regulatory TCRB repertoires appeared to be more similar among patients than among healthy donors.

The entire amount of isolated RNA was reverse transcribed using the High Capacity cDNA Reverse Transcription Kit, so the sequenced TCRB transcripts were expressed ones. Deep immunoSEQ sequencing was performed on naive, central memory and regulatory T cell samples, with an average of approximately 3.9 million total reads per sample. Sorted cells were lysed in RLT buffer and RNA was extracted with DNase-treated RNeasy Micro or Mini kits, depending on cell number. To prevent cross-contamination, each cell subset was processed individually, whereas patient and healthy donor samples were processed jointly. The immunoSEQ multiplex PCR was used to amplify TCRB sequences from cDNA, yielding 87-bp fragments that span the CDR3 region. Sequencing of the amplicons was performed on the Illumina HiSeq platform. On the study's bioinformatics: Synthetic template baselines were used to correct PCR bias computationally, reads within Hamming distance 2 were collapsed, and singletons that could not be merged were discarded. By aligning reads against IMGT, V, D and J genes, CDR3 length, and insertions or deletions at six rearrangement sites were assigned. Within each subset, clonotype counts were normalized to sorted cell number, and only after that were true diversity and Gini coefficients computed with the tcR R package. The overlap coefficient, calculated on TCRB nucleotide sequences, was used to measure repertoire sharing. Out-of-frame TCRB sequences from naive cells were analyzed to stand in for the pre-selection repertoire. TCRdb mirrors the immuneACCESS table, restricted to in-frame sequences. Some clones are absent from its copies; in checked studies, under half trace to an unresolved V gene, and the reason for the others is unknown. V and J calls and clone size are those listed in that table; D and trimming were worked out from the DNA. Recorded for this sample are 300,000 to 400,000 clones; around 12% of them occurred a single time. The ten largest clones add up to approximately 0.015% of the sample.

Each donor gave one peripheral blood draw, averaging approximately 120 mL, which was collected into heparinised tubes. Using a panel that included CD45RO, CCR7, CD25, CD127, CD95 and CD27, naive, central memory, regulatory and stem cell-like memory CD4+ T cells were sorted on a BD FACSAria II. Every sorted population had a purity above 98%. PBMCs were isolated right away by Lymphoprep density gradient centrifugation and were stained directly, without culture. So that batch effects would be minimized, each experiment stained and sorted samples in pairs, pairing one healthy donor with one patient. From the cysteine through the phenylalanine, the CDR3 covers 12 amino acids. This entry keeps only the CDR3 DNA: 36 bases, framed from base 1. According to the germline V gene (reference sequence), CDR1 reads SSHAT and CDR2 reads FNYEAQ. V is shortened by 5 bases, J by 5 bases, and the region joining them spans 8 bases.

Sequenced sample: naive CD4+ T cells from blood. This specimen's cell subset or site label, interpreted: true naive CD4+ T cells. This receptor was taken from a man younger than 30 in good health. The rearrangement joined TRBV7-7 to TRBJ2-3; TRBD2 is perhaps the D gene, given 5 matching bases. CDR3 sequence: CASSPEGDTQYF. The nucleotides are TGTGCCAGCAGCCCTGAGGGAGATACGCAGTATTTT.